The 22 T cell receptor beta chains given below trace back to one sample, sequenced in a study of CD8 T cells in Susac syndrome. The RNA, roughly 0.45 to 1 ug, was put through reverse transcription using random hexamers. From the immunoSEQ multiplex PCR reads, TCRdb called clonotypes with MiXCR, one entry per CDR3 protein. The sample lists over 150,000 distinct CDR3 sequences; roughly 95% were seen once. The sequenced material came from CD4+ T cells from PBMCs. The receptors were gathered from a human donor with Susac syndrome.

The V call is TRBV11-2, the J call TRBJ2-1; D gene unclear. Deletions cut 5 bases from V and 5 bases from J, with 10 bases between. Germline V gene data show CDR1 as SGHAT and CDR2 as FQNNGV. The CDR3 totals 13 residues. The CDR3 DNA reads as TGTGCCAGCAGCCCGATCAGAGACAATGAGCAGTTCTTC. Residues: CASSPIRDNEQFF.

V and J are TRBV5-4 and TRBJ2-6; D gene ambiguous. Germline CDR1 SGHNT, CDR2 YYREEE (reference sequence). The CDR3 covers 14 residues. The ends were cut back, 5 bases at V and 4 bases at J, with 10 bases in the middle. DNA of the CDR3: TGTGCCAGCAGTTCTCCGGTAGGGGCCAACGTCCTGACTTTC. Residues: CASSSPVGANVLTF.

The chain has TRBV7-9 and TRBJ1-2; D not resolved. The CDR3 runs 13 residues. V was trimmed by 4 bases and J by 6 bases, leaving 12 bases between them. Germline CDR1 reads SEHNR; CDR2 reads FQNEAQ (reference sequence). The DNA for the CDR3 is TGTGCCAGCAGCTCTAACCGGGAGAATGGCTACACCTTC. Amino acids: CASSSNRENGYTF.

V usage is TRBV28 and J usage is TRBJ2-3, with 10 bases that match TRBD2. The CDR3 has 18 amino acids. Germline CDR1 is MDHEN and CDR2 is SYDVKM. Unmatched junction bases numbered 14, after V lost 8 bases and J lost 0 bases. DNA for the CDR3: TGTGCCAGCGGTCTGGTATCCGGAGCGGGGGGGAGCACAGATACGCAGTATTTT. As protein: CASGLVSGAGGSTDTQYF.

The gene calls are TRBV4-3 and TRBJ1-6; D is ambiguous. The CDR3 spans 18 residues. The ends were cut back, 0 bases at V and 0 bases at J, with 12 bases in the middle. Germline CDR1 and CDR2: LGHNA and YSLEER. The CDR3 sequence: CASSQERQETSYNSPLHF. CDR3 nucleotides: TGCGCCAGCAGCCAAGAGCGTCAGGAGACCTCCTATAATTCACCCCTCCACTTT.

J is TRBJ1-1 and V is TRBV3-1, with TRBD1 matching 8 bases. J gave up 4 bases and V 3 bases, and 1 base lay outside the gene matches. The CDR3 is 13 amino acids. The V gene's germline CDR1 is LGHDT and CDR2 YNNKEL (reference sequence). CDR3 amino acids: CASSHTGGTEAFF. The CDR3 region has the DNA TGTGCCAGCAGCCATACAGGGGGCACTGAAGCTTTCTTT.

J is TRBJ2-6 and V is TRBV11-2, with D possibly TRBD1 on 6 matching bases. This CDR3 has 16 amino acids. Germline CDR1 is SGHAT and CDR2 is FQNNGV. Trimming left V 0 bases short and J 0 bases short, with 6 bases between. CDR3 sequence reads: CASSLEGGSGANVLTF. The CDR3 DNA reads TGTGCCAGCAGCTTAGAAGGGGGCTCTGGGGCCAACGTCCTGACTTTC.

This chain connects TRBV5-6 to TRBJ1-5; D gene ambiguous. The CDR3 loop spans 13 amino acids. Germline CDR1 is SGHDT and CDR2 is YYEEEE. Trimming left V 1 base short and J 4 bases short, with 6 bases between. CDR3 loop: CASSLWENQPQHF. DNA of the CDR3: TGTGCCAGCAGCTTGTGGGAAAATCAGCCCCAGCATTTT.

The rearrangement links TRBV20-1 to TRBJ1-3; D perhaps matches TRBD1 (5 bases). The V and J ends lost 5 bases and 8 bases respectively, with 16 bases between them. CDR1 and CDR2 from the germline V gene are DFQATT and SNEGSKA (reference sequence). The CDR3 covers 13 residues. CDR3 residues: CSAEDPRGDTIYF. The DNA for the CDR3 is TGCAGTGCTGAAGACCCCCGGGGGGACACCATATATTTT.

The genes are TRBV28 and TRBJ2-7; 7 bases map to TRBD1. The trim removed 7 bases at V and 2 bases at J, leaving 5 bases unmatched. Germline V CDR1 and CDR2: MDHEN, SYDVKM. The length of the CDR3 is 13 residues. CDR3 amino acids: CASTRTGAYEQYV. The CDR3 nucleotides are TGTGCCAGCACCCGGACAGGCGCCTACGAGCAGTACGTC.

The V and J genes are TRBV3-1 and TRBJ1-1; D remains ambiguous. V shed 1 base and J shed 11 bases, with 11 bases lying between them. Per germline, CDR1 LGHDT and CDR2 YNNKEL (reference sequence). The CDR3 runs 12 residues. The CDR3 spells CASSQGTQWAFF. DNA of the CDR3: TGTGCCAGCAGCCAAGGTACACAGTGGGCTTTCTTT.

CDR3 bases: TGTGCCAGCAGCTTCAATACCGGGAGTGGCTACACCTTC. Translation: CASSFNTGSGYTF. The rearrangement links TRBV7-2 to TRBJ1-2; D gene unclear. Deletions cut 3 bases from V and 7 bases from J, with 12 bases between. Germline-derived CDR1 and CDR2 are SGHTA and FQGNSA. The CDR3 is made up of 13 amino acids.

This sequence joins TRBV28 and TRBJ1-5; D possibly corresponds to TRBD1 (5 bases). The germline V gene has CDR1 MDHEN and CDR2 SYDVKM. V lost 3 bases, J lost 4 bases, and 13 bases lay in between. The CDR3 extends over 15 amino acids. As DNA, the CDR3 is TGTGCCAGCAGTTTGGGCGGGGGACGTAATCAGCCCCAGCATTTT. As protein: CASSLGGGRNQPQHF.

CDR3: CASSVDPGPASSSIGNEQFF. CDR3 in DNA: TGTGCCAGCAGCGTAGACCCGGGCCCCGCATCATCATCTATAGGCAATGAGCAGTTCTTC. The V call is TRBV9, the J call TRBJ2-1; D ambiguous. Between the trimmed V and J ends, which lost 0 bases and 6 bases, there was a span of 28 bases. The CDR3 has 20 residues. CDR1 and CDR2 from the germline V gene are SGDLS and YYNGEE.

The chain carries TRBV12-3 or TRBV12-4 and TRBJ1-5; a weak D match, TRBD1 (5 bases). The V end lost 6 bases, the J end lost 6 bases, and 18 bases lay between the germline ends. There are 15 residues in the CDR3. The DNA for the CDR3 is TGTGCCAGCAGCTTAAGGGGATCGGCATTTCAGCCCCAGCATTTT. This codes for CASSLRGSAFQPQHF.

This chain links TRBV4-2 with TRBJ2-7; 8 bases fit TRBD2. The CDR3 runs 17 residues. The junction had 11 bases not matched to a gene; V was cut back by 2 bases and J by 2 bases. Germline V gene lookup returns CDR1 LGHNA and CDR2 YNFKEQ. CDR3 DNA: TGTGCCAGCAGCCAACCACCGGGACTAGGCATGACCTACGAGCAGTACTTC. It yields the protein CASSQPPGLGMTYEQYF.

The genes are TRBV5-6 and TRBJ1-1; unclear D gene. V was cut by 0 bases and J by 4 bases, with 13 bases left in between. Germline V gene data show CDR1 as SGHDT and CDR2 as YYEEEE. This CDR3 region has 15 residues. The CDR3 DNA is TGTGCCAGCAGCTTGGCCCCACGGGCTAGCACTGAAGCTTTCTTT. It specifies CASSLAPRASTEAFF.

The rearrangement joins TRBV29-1 to TRBJ2-3; possible D gene TRBD2, 6 bases. V lost 6 bases to trimming and J lost 5 bases, with 18 bases between them. Germline assignment: CDR1 SQVTM and CDR2 ANQGSEA. The CDR3 is 14 residues long. This chain's CDR3 is CSVDSGSVVDTQYF. The CDR3 bases are TGCAGCGTGGATAGCGGATCTGTCGTAGATACGCAGTATTTT.

The chain links TRBV3-1 to TRBJ1-2, with a weak D call TRBD1 (5 bases). Trimming shortened V by 4 bases and J by 7 bases, and 16 bases separated the two germline ends. CDR1 and CDR2 from the germline V gene are LGHDT and YNNKEL (reference sequence). This CDR3 region has 14 residues. The CDR3 nucleotides read TGTGCCAGCAGCCGCAGGGAACCGGCCACTGGCTACACCTTC. Translating it yields CASSRREPATGYTF. Combining the CDR3 with reference TRBV3-1 and TRBJ1-2 gives the whole variable domain DTAVSQTPKYLVTQMGNDKSIKCEQNLGHDTMYWYKQDSKKFLKIMFSYNNKELIINETVPNRFSPKSPDKAHLNLHINSLELGDSAVYFCASSRREPATGYTFGSGTRLTVV.

The CDR3 DNA reads TGTGCCTGGAGTGTAAGGGGGAGTACCCACGAGCAGTACTTC. This translates into CAWSVRGSTHEQYF. This rearrangement joins TRBV30 to TRBJ2-7; maybe TRBD1 (6 bases). Germline V CDR1 and CDR2: GTSNPN, SVGIG (reference sequence). Trimming left V 0 bases short and J 5 bases short, with 14 bases between. CDR3 length equals 14 residues.

The chain recombines TRBV29-1 with TRBJ1-5; D possibly corresponds to TRBD1 (6 bases). Germline values: CDR1 SQVTM, CDR2 ANQGSEA. The CDR3 runs to 13 residues. Trimming left V 5 bases short and J 5 bases short, with 13 bases between. The CDR3 region is CSVSPGADQPQHF. In DNA form, the CDR3 reads TGCAGCGTTTCCCCGGGGGCTGATCAGCCCCAGCATTTT.

The rearrangement uses TRBV7-9 and TRBJ2-5, with D possibly being TRBD1 (7 bases). Germline V CDR1 and CDR2: SEHNR, FQNEAQ (reference sequence). Trimming took 3 bases from V and 1 from J, leaving 18 bases between them. This CDR3 spans 17 amino acids. In DNA form, the CDR3 reads TGTGCCAGCAGCTTGGGGGGACAGCCCATTATCCAAGAGACCCAGTACTTC. Translating gives CASSLGGQPIIQETQYF. The full variable domain, its missing parts supplied by reference TRBV7-9 and TRBJ2-5, is DTGVSQNPRHKITKRGQNVTFRCDPISEHNRLYWYRQTLGQGPEFLTYFQNEAQLEKSRLLSDRFSAERPKGSFSTLEIQRTEQGDSAMYLCASSLGGQPIIQETQYFGPGTRLLVL.